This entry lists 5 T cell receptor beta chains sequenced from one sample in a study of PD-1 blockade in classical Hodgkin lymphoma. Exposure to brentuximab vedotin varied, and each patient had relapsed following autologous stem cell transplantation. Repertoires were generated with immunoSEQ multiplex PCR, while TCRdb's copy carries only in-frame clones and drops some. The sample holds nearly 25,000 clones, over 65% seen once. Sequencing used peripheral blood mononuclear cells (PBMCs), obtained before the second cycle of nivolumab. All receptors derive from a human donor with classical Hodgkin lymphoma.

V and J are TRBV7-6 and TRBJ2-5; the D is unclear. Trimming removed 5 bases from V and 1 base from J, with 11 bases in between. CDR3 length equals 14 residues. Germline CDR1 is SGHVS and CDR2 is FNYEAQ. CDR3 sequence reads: CASSPTLGQETQYF. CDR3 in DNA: TGTGCCAGCAGCCCGACATTGGGCCAAGAGACCCAGTACTTC.

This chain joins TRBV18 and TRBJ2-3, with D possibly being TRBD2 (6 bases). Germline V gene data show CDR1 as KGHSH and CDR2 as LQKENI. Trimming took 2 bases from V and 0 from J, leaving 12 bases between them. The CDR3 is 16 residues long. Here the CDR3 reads CASSPTYSGSTDTQYF. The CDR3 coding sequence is TGTGCCAGCTCACCAACTTATAGCGGAAGCACAGATACGCAGTATTTT.

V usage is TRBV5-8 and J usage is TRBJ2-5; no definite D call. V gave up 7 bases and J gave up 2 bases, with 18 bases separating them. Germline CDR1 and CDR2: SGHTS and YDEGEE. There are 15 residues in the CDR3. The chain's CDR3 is CASQSGLTPQETQYF. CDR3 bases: TGTGCCAGCCAAAGTGGTCTCACACCACAAGAGACCCAGTACTTC.

The CDR3 here is CASSFSIAGEGNEQFF. The CDR3 region has the DNA TGTGCCAGCAGTTTTTCGATAGCGGGAGAGGGCAATGAGCAGTTCTTC. The genes are TRBV28 and TRBJ2-1; 9 nucleotides agree with TRBD2. The CDR3 length is 16 residues. Trimming at V came to 3 bases and at J to 6 bases, leaving 9 bases not matched to a gene. Germline-derived CDR1 and CDR2 are MDHEN and SYDVKM.

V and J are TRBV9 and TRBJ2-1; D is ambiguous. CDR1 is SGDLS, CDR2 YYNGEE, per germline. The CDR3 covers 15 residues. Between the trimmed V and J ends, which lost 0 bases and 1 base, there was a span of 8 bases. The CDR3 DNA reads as TGTGCCAGCAGCGTAGACCCACGATCCTACAATGAGCAGTTCTTC. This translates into CASSVDPRSYNEQFF.